A selection of T cell receptor beta chains follows, all from one sample in a study of human T cells and chemical hapten exposure. TCRdb fed the 5' RACE reads into MiXCR, producing one record per CDR3 protein. The profile covers under 85,000 distinct CDR3 sequences, with under 10% appearing a single time and over 2% taken by the ten largest. The receptor set was obtained from a male donor in good health. Each CDR3 is given with its conserved first and last residue. Each record gives: D gene, V gene, clone size, J gene, CDR3 protein, CDR3 DNA. D genes are given only for firm matches. Clone size is given for some rows only: seen once, a few or many times, or a class if the clone is expanded.

>NA|TRBV5-1|few|TRBJ1-2
CASSLDLAGAYGYTF
TGCGCCAGCAGCTTGGATCTGGCCGGAGCCTATGGCTACACCTTC
>NA|TRBV6-5|many|TRBJ2-3
CASSYSSREEADTQYF
TGTGCCAGCAGTTACTCGAGCAGGGAAGAGGCAGATACGCAGTATTTT
>NA|TRBV10-2|NA|TRBJ2-1
CASRGPGHLLYNEQFF
TGCGCCAGCAGGGGGCCGGGACACCTACTTTACAATGAGCAGTTCTTC
>TRBD1|TRBV2|many|TRBJ2-3
CASSLDSTGHTQYF
TGTGCCAGCAGTCTCGACTCGACAGGGCATACGCAGTATTTT
>NA|TRBV12-3/TRBV12-4|NA|TRBJ1-1
CASSFRTAKAFF
TGTGCCAGCAGTTTTAGGACAGCGAAAGCTTTCTTT
>TRBD2|TRBV13|many|TRBJ2-7
CASSLGLAETYEQYF
TGTGCCAGCAGCTTGGGACTAGCGGAAACCTACGAGCAGTACTTC
>TRBD2|TRBV6-1|few|TRBJ2-3
CASSEQRGSTDTQYF
TGTGCCAGCAGTGAGCAGCGGGGGAGCACAGATACGCAGTATTTT
>NA|TRBV29-1|few|TRBJ1-2
CSVEGPRGGYTF
TGCAGCGTTGAAGGCCCCCGGGGAGGCTACACCTTC
>TRBD1|TRBV7-9|few|TRBJ1-1
CASSLAAGGVVVTEAFF
TGTGCCAGCAGCTTAGCGGCAGGGGGAGTGGTAGTCACTGAAGCTTTCTTT
>TRBD1|TRBV25-1|many|TRBJ1-2
CASSEFGQGNYGYTF
TGTGCCAGCAGTGAATTCGGACAGGGCAACTATGGCTACACCTTC
>NA|TRBV20-1|NA|TRBJ1-6
CSAADPSSYNSPLHF
TGCAGTGCTGCCGACCCGAGCTCCTATAATTCACCCCTCCACTTT
>TRBD2|TRBV4-1|many|TRBJ2-7
CASSQDPASGRYEQYF
TGCGCCAGCAGCCAAGATCCGGCTAGCGGGAGATACGAGCAGTACTTC
>TRBD2|TRBV5-5|few|TRBJ2-5
CASSPGIAGPQETQYF
TGTGCCAGCAGCCCGGGAATAGCGGGCCCTCAAGAGACCCAGTACTTC
>NA|TRBV13|few|TRBJ1-1
CASSSGPGGTEAFF
TGTGCCAGCAGCTCGGGGCCCGGCGGTACTGAAGCTTTCTTT
>NA|TRBV25-1|many|TRBJ2-2
CASTLGGYDGELFF
TGTGCCAGCACGTTGGGGGGATATGACGGGGAGCTGTTTTTT
>NA|TRBV12-3/TRBV12-4|many|TRBJ2-3
CASSTPQGRDTQYF
TGTGCCAGCAGTACCCCGCAGGGCCGGGATACGCAGTATTTT
>NA|TRBV27|many|TRBJ2-6
CASPRWFLGSSGANVLTF
TGTGCCAGCCCCCGTTGGTTTTTAGGCTCCTCTGGGGCCAACGTCCTGACTTTC
>NA|TRBV7-9|NA|TRBJ2-2
CASSFDRIGTGELFF
TGTGCCAGCAGCTTCGACAGGATAGGCACCGGGGAGCTGTTTTTT
>NA|TRBV6-1|NA|TRBJ1-5
CASVPRVDFWSNQPQHF
TGTGCCAGCGTTCCGAGGGTAGATTTTTGGAGCAATCAGCCCCAGCATTTT
>NA|TRBV3-1|few|TRBJ1-5
CASSQDQGRQHF
TGTGCCAGCAGCCAAGATCAAGGCAGACAGCATTTT
>NA|TRBV20-1|few|TRBJ2-5
CSARAETQYF
TGCAGTGCTAGAGCAGAGACCCAGTACTTC
>NA|TRBV7-9|NA|TRBJ2-3
CASSWQDTQYF
TGTGCCAGCAGCTGGCAAGATACGCAGTATTTT
>NA|TRBV2|many|TRBJ1-5
CASRPLGANQPQHF
TGTGCCAGCAGACCCTTAGGGGCCAATCAGCCCCAGCATTTT
>NA|TRBV11-2|NA|TRBJ2-3
CASSLYSSDTQYF
TGTGCCAGCAGCTTGTACAGTTCAGATACGCAGTATTTT
>NA|TRBV24-1|NA|TRBJ1-2
CATSDATGNYGYTF
TGTGCCACCAGTGATGCAACAGGGAACTATGGCTACACCTTC
>TRBD1|TRBV5-1|few|TRBJ2-3
CASSSPLDRVVGTDTQYF
TGCGCCAGCAGCTCACCCCTGGACAGGGTGGTGGGCACAGATACGCAGTATTTT
>TRBD1|TRBV29-1|few|TRBJ1-1
CSVEDAGTGVTEAFF
TGCAGCGTTGAAGACGCTGGGACAGGGGTGACTGAAGCTTTCTTT
>TRBD1|TRBV7-2|few|TRBJ1-1
CASSLEMDRRSQGEAFF
TGTGCCAGCAGCTTAGAAATGGACAGGCGCTCTCAGGGTGAAGCTTTCTTT
>NA|TRBV2|NA|TRBJ2-1
CASGGGSSSYNEQFF
TGTGCCAGCGGTGGGGGCAGTAGCTCCTACAATGAGCAGTTCTTC